What follows are 23 T cell receptor beta chains derived from one specimen sequenced in a study of neurological immune-mediated disorders. From the 5' RACE reads, TCRdb called clonotypes with MiXCR, one entry per CDR3 protein. The profile shows 60,000 or so distinct CDR3 sequences, over 10% of them singletons. Sequencing was performed on PBMCs. The receptors derive from a man aged 55-75 years in good health.

There are many counts of this clonotype. This chain joins TRBV10-3 and TRBJ1-1; no clear D gene. The V and J ends lost 3 bases and 11 bases respectively, with 16 bases between them. This CDR3 has 13 residues. The germline V gene encodes CDR1 ENHRY and CDR2 SYGVKD. In DNA form, the CDR3 reads TGTGCCATCAGTGAACGGGCCGACGGATGGGCTTTCTTT. It is translated as CAISERADGWAFF.

This clonotype occurred many times. This rearrangement joins TRBV7-2 to TRBJ1-5; no clear D gene. This CDR3 comprises 16 residues. CDR1 is SGHTA, CDR2 FQGNSA, per germline. Between the trimmed V and J ends, which lost 5 bases and 0 bases, there was a span of 14 bases. CDR3 bases: TGTGCCAGCAGCCCACGCGATATCTATAGCAATCAGCCCCAGCATTTT. Translation gives CASSPRDIYSNQPQHF.

Ten or more counts support this clonotype. The chain links TRBV28 to TRBJ1-1, with D possibly TRBD1 on 5 matching bases. The CDR3 consists of 16 residues. With 4 bases removed from V and 5 bases from J, the gap between germline ends came to 20 bases. Germline V gives CDR1 MDHEN, CDR2 SYDVKM. CDR3 protein: CASSSGSYAGGTEAFF. The CDR3 nucleotides read TGTGCCAGCAGTTCCGGGTCTTACGCGGGGGGGACTGAAGCTTTCTTT.

This clonotype was seen many times. The chain links TRBV15 to TRBJ1-2; 7 nucleotides align to TRBD1. Trimming at V came to 0 bases and at J to 7 bases, leaving 11 bases not matched to a gene. Looked up from germline, CDR1 is LNHNV and CDR2 is YYDKDF (reference sequence). This CDR3 spans 16 amino acids. The CDR3 DNA follows: TGTGCCACCAGCAGAGATCGGGGCAGGGGGATCTTTGGCTACACCTTC. This translates into CATSRDRGRGIFGYTF.

Note on this clonotype: Relative to the germline gene, one junction end is altered; a read error may explain this. The V gene is TRBV15, the J gene TRBJ1-2, with 10 positions matching TRBD1. CDR1 is LNHNV, CDR2 YYDKDF, per germline (reference sequence). The CDR3 sequence is 15 residues long. The DNA for the CDR3 is TGTGCCACCAGCAGGGGACAGGGGTTAGACTATGGCTACACATTC. Protein: CATSRGQGLDYGYTF.

This clonotype was seen repeatedly, ten times or more. V usage is TRBV12-3 or TRBV12-4 and J usage is TRBJ2-5; 9 nucleotides agree with TRBD2. The J segment lost 2 bases and the V segment lost 3 bases, leaving 1 base of the junction unmatched. This CDR3 comprises 14 residues. CDR3 DNA: TGTGCCAGCAGTTTTGGACTAGCGCAAGAGACCCAGTACTTC. Translating gives CASSFGLAQETQYF.

The sample holds many counts of this clonotype. J is TRBJ1-5 and V is TRBV5-5; D ambiguous. The CDR3 has 13 residues. V was cut by 3 bases and J by 1 base, with 5 bases left in between. CDR1 is SGHKS and CDR2 is YYEKEE in the germline V gene (reference sequence). CDR3 in DNA: TGTGCCAGCAGCTCCACAAGCAATCAGCCCCAGCATTTT. Encoded protein: CASSSTSNQPQHF.

Comment on this clonotype: At one of its ends the junction is not consistent with the germline gene, which may arise from a read error. V gene TRBV5-1 combines with J gene TRBJ1-5; D possibly corresponds to TRBD1 (5 bases). CDR3 length: 14 residues. CDR1 and CDR2 (germline): SGHRS, YFSETQ. The CDR3 is CASSFGGSNHPQHF. For the CDR3, the DNA is TGCGCCAGCAGCTTCGGGGGTAGCAATCATCCCCAGCATTTT.

This clonotype was recorded at least ten times. The rearrangement links TRBV24-1 to TRBJ1-3; D not resolved. The CDR3 consists of 15 residues. The V end was cut by 4 bases, the J end by 0 bases, with 9 bases between. CDR1 and CDR2 from the germline V gene are KGHDR and SFDVKD. The CDR3 spells CATSEETVSGNTIYF. The CDR3 DNA is TGTGCCACCAGTGAGGAGACGGTCTCTGGAAACACCATATATTTT.

This clonotype has a count of ten or more. This CDR3 is CASSLAPQVGNQPQHF. DNA of the CDR3: TGTGCCAGCAGCTTAGCGCCACAGGTGGGCAATCAGCCCCAGCATTTT. The rearrangement joins TRBV7-2 to TRBJ1-5, with TRBD1 as a possible D gene (5 bases). V shed 0 bases and J shed 2 bases, with 11 bases lying between them. The length of the CDR3 is 16 residues. Germline CDR1 and CDR2: SGHTA and FQGNSA.

V and J are TRBV12-3 or TRBV12-4 and TRBJ1-1; D is unclear. The CDR3 consists of 12 residues. V was trimmed by 3 bases and J by 7 bases, leaving 9 bases between them. CDR3 sequence: CASSFGQLEAFF. The CDR3 bases are TGTGCCAGCAGTTTCGGGCAGCTTGAAGCTTTCTTT.

This clonotype has a count of ten or more. V gene TRBV7-2 combines with J gene TRBJ1-1; TRBD1 aligns across 7 bases. V was pared by 6 bases and J by 8 bases, with 6 bases of the junction left unmatched. The CDR3 runs to 12 residues. CDR1 and CDR2 (germline): SGHTA, FQGNSA. Here the CDR3 DNA reads TGTGCCAGCAGTTTAAACAGGGGAGAAGCTTTCTTT. Translated: CASSLNRGEAFF.

This clonotype appeared many times. Mismatch with germline at one junction end may stem from a read error. The gene calls are TRBV29-1 and TRBJ2-5; 15 bases align to TRBD2. This CDR3 is built from 16 residues. Looked up from germline, CDR1 is SQVTM and CDR2 is ANQGSEA. CDR3 DNA sequence: TGCAGCGTCGAAGGACTAGCGGGGGGGCCAAGGGAGACCCAGTACTTC. Its translation is CSVEGLAGGPRETQYF.

This clonotype has ten or more counts. The chain joins TRBV3-1 to TRBJ2-1, with D unclear. Trimming removed 3 bases from V and 7 bases from J, with 10 bases in between. The CDR3 has 13 amino acids. Per the germline V gene, CDR1 is LGHDT and CDR2 is YNNKEL (reference sequence). CDR3 sequence reads: CASSHGNGNEQFF. CDR3 nucleotide sequence: TGTGCCAGCAGCCATGGAAATGGTAATGAGCAGTTCTTC.

This clonotype was detected many times. CDR3 in DNA: TGTGCCAGCAGCTTAGCAGGCCCCAATCAGCCCCAGCATTTT. Translated, it gives CASSLAGPNQPQHF. The chain has TRBV7-2 and TRBJ1-5; D is undetermined. V lost 0 bases, J lost 3 bases, and 6 bases lay in between. Germline V gives CDR1 SGHTA, CDR2 FQGNSA. This CDR3 has 14 residues. The whole variable domain, remainder taken from reference TRBV7-2 and TRBJ1-5, is GAGVSQSPSNKVTEKGKDVELRCDPISGHTALYWYRQSLGQGLEFLIYFQGNSAPDKSGLPSDRFSAERTGGSVSTLTIQRTQQEDSAVYLCASSLAGPNQPQHFGDGTRLSIL.

This clonotype was observed at least ten times. The chain uses TRBV4-2 and TRBJ2-3; D is unclear. This CDR3 is 13 amino acids long. Germline V lookup: CDR1 LGHNA, CDR2 YNFKEQ. V gave up 3 bases and J gave up 2 bases, with 6 bases separating them. The chain's CDR3 is CASSQTDTDTQYF. CDR3 nucleotide sequence: TGTGCCAGCAGCCAGACTGACACAGATACGCAGTATTTT.

The sample holds many counts of this clonotype. V and J are TRBV12-3 or TRBV12-4 and TRBJ1-5; TRBD1 matches at 7 bases. The CDR3 sequence is 13 residues long. V lost 5 bases to trimming and J lost 7 bases; unmatched junction nucleotides: 5. The CDR3 coding sequence is TGTGCCAGCAGTAGACAGGGAGGCCAGCCCCAGCATTTT. Translation gives CASSRQGGQPQHF.

This clonotype came up many times. The chain employs TRBV4-1 and TRBJ2-4, with no clear D. Germline V gene lookup returns CDR1 MGHRA and CDR2 YSYEKL. The V gene lost 0 bases and the J gene lost 0 bases, with 9 bases spanning the gap. The CDR3 contains 16 residues. CDR3 amino acids: CASSQERALAKNIQYF. DNA of the CDR3: TGCGCCAGCAGCCAAGAAAGGGCTCTAGCCAAAAACATTCAGTACTTC.

There are a few counts of this clonotype. J is TRBJ2-1 and V is TRBV6-2 or TRBV6-3; TRBD2 matches at 8 bases. Germline V gives CDR1 MNHEY, CDR2 SVGEGT. CDR3 length equals 18 residues. V trimming: 7 bases; J trimming: 2 bases; junction bases outside the gene matches: 16. CDR3 nucleotide sequence: TGTGCCAGCAACTCTCGGGACTCCTCGGGAGGGGCCTACAATGAGCAGTTCTTC. Protein sequence: CASNSRDSSGGAYNEQFF.

This clonotype was seen ten or more times. This chain links TRBV10-3 with TRBJ1-1, with 7 nucleotides matching TRBD1. Germline loops: CDR1 ENHRY, CDR2 SYGVKD. The CDR3 contains 15 residues. V lost 0 bases to trimming and J lost 11 bases; unmatched junction nucleotides: 12. CDR3 loop: CAISESEGGQRGAFF. The CDR3 nucleotides are TGTGCCATCAGTGAGTCTGAGGGGGGACAGAGGGGCGCTTTCTTT.

This clonotype was detected many times. V usage is TRBV20-1 and J usage is TRBJ1-6; D remains ambiguous. V gave up 1 base and J gave up 1 base, with 8 bases separating them. The CDR3 contains 15 residues. Germline CDR1 reads DFQATT; CDR2 reads SNEGSKA (reference sequence). As DNA, the CDR3 is TGCAGTGCTAGAGGAGAAGGGTCCTATAATTCACCCCTCCACTTT. Encoded protein: CSARGEGSYNSPLHF.

This clonotype was found many times. The chain recombines TRBV28 with TRBJ1-2; tentatively, D is TRBD1 (6 bases). The CDR3 length is 15 residues. The V gene lost 5 bases and the J gene lost 4 bases, with 17 bases spanning the gap. Germline lookup yields CDR1 MDHEN and CDR2 SYDVKM. This chain's CDR3 is CASSPQGKLSYGYTF. CDR3 sequence (DNA): TGTGCCAGCAGTCCTCAGGGGAAACTTAGCTATGGCTACACCTTC.

About this clonotype itself: The junction departs from germline at one end; a sequencing error may be responsible. The gene calls are TRBV20-1 and TRBJ1-2, with TRBD1 matching over 9 bases. This CDR3 contains 17 residues. Germline V CDR1 and CDR2: DFQATT, SNEGSKA (reference sequence). CDR3 protein: CSSRDLHRGPGNYGYTF. The CDR3 DNA reads TGCAGTTCTAGAGATCTACACAGGGGGCCGGGGAATTATGGCTACACCTTC.